A single sample is the source of the 31 T cell receptor beta chains below, sequenced in a study of blood T cell repertoires in COVID-19. Only in-frame clones appear in the TCRdb table, and some are missing; sequencing was by immunoSEQ multiplex PCR. The data contain more than 95,000 clones, about nine tenths of them singletons. Sequenced: peripheral blood. These receptor sequences come from a human donor in a cohort sampled during active COVID-19.

The chain uses TRBV13 and TRBJ2-3; 11 positions match TRBD2. Unmatched junction bases numbered 10, after V lost 5 bases and J lost 0 bases. Germline CDR1 PRHDT, CDR2 FYEKMQ (reference sequence). The CDR3 consists of 18 residues. Here the CDR3 reads CASSPRTSGQDSTDTQYF. Written as DNA, the CDR3 is TGTGCCAGCAGCCCGAGGACTAGCGGGCAAGATAGCACAGATACGCAGTATTTT.

This chain links TRBV2 with TRBJ1-2; D perhaps matches TRBD1 (5 bases). V was shortened by 6 bases and J by 0 bases, with 14 bases between the two germline ends. The germline gives CDR1 SNHLY, CDR2 FYNNEI. This CDR3 spans 15 amino acids. The CDR3 nucleotides read TGTGCCAGCAGCACCATTCCACAGGCTAACTATGGCTACACCTTC. Amino acid sequence: CASSTIPQANYGYTF.

V usage is TRBV5-1 and J usage is TRBJ1-2, with 8 nucleotides matching TRBD1. Germline V CDR1 and CDR2: SGHRS, YFSETQ. This CDR3 contains 15 residues. With V trimmed by 1 base and J by 5 bases, 7 bases remained unmatched. The CDR3 protein is CASSLQGTGYYGYTF. CDR3 in DNA: TGCGCCAGCAGCTTGCAGGGGACAGGTTATTATGGCTACACCTTC.

The gene calls are TRBV21-1 and TRBJ1-2; TRBD1 is the table's D call, not checked against the DNA. TRBV21-1 is assigned pseudogene status. This CDR3 is 13 amino acids long. CDR3 sequence (DNA): TGTGCCAGCAAAACGGACAGGGAACCTGGCTACACCTTC. Its translation: CASKTDREPGYTF.

This chain uses TRBV7-7 with TRBJ2-7; 8 bases fit TRBD1. The CDR3 runs 14 residues. Germline loops: CDR1 SSHAT, CDR2 FNYEAQ (reference sequence). V lost 5 bases and J lost 6; bases outside the gene matches: 9. The CDR3 DNA reads TGTGCCAGCAGCCGTATTCAGGGGGCTGTCGAGCAGTACTTC. Its translation is CASSRIQGAVEQYF.

This chain links TRBV5-4 with TRBJ1-1; 7 nucleotides align to TRBD1. J gave up 3 bases and V 1 base, and 6 bases lay outside the gene matches. The length of the CDR3 is 15 residues. Germline V lookup: CDR1 SGHNT, CDR2 YYREEE (reference sequence). The CDR3 here is CASSLLRGQYTEAFF. CDR3 bases: TGTGCCAGCAGCTTGTTGAGGGGACAGTACACTGAAGCTTTCTTT.

The chain joins TRBV7-9 to TRBJ2-5; D is unresolved. Germline loops: CDR1 SEHNR, CDR2 FQNEAQ (reference sequence). With 5 bases removed from V and 5 bases from J, the gap between germline ends came to 18 bases. The CDR3 loop spans 15 amino acids. The CDR3 region has the DNA TGTGCCAGCAGCCCCCAAGGTGGCGGTTCGGAGACCCAGTACTTC. The encoded protein is CASSPQGGGSETQYF.

The chain recombines TRBV6-5 with TRBJ2-1; D unclear. Trimming stripped 5 bases from V and 6 bases from J, with 5 bases between. The CDR3 spans 11 residues. Germline values: CDR1 MNHEY, CDR2 SVGAGI. This CDR3 reads CASSPLNEQFF. The CDR3 DNA sequence: TGTGCCAGCAGTCCCCTCAATGAGCAGTTCTTC.

This rearrangement joins TRBV5-5 to TRBJ1-6; 7 bases agree with TRBD1. The CDR3 covers 15 residues. V gave up 4 bases and J gave up 4 bases; unmatched junction bases: 5. Germline lookup yields CDR1 SGHKS and CDR2 YYEKEE (reference sequence). CDR3 amino acids: CASSGKGQYNSPLHF. The CDR3 DNA sequence: TGTGCCAGCAGCGGGAAGGGACAGTATAATTCACCCCTCCACTTT.

V gene TRBV10-1 combines with J gene TRBJ1-3; the D is unclear. The ends were cut back, 6 bases at V and 0 bases at J, with 9 bases in the middle. The CDR3 is 14 amino acids. CDR1 and CDR2 (germline): WNHNN, SYGVQD (reference sequence). CDR3 DNA sequence: TGCGCCAGCAGCTTTCACACCTCTGGAAACACCATATATTTT. It yields the protein CASSFHTSGNTIYF.

The chain joins TRBV28 to TRBJ2-7; D possibly corresponds to TRBD1 (6 bases). CDR3 length equals 12 residues. The V gene's germline CDR1 is MDHEN and CDR2 SYDVKM. Trimming removed 7 bases from V and 4 bases from J, with 11 bases in between. For the CDR3, the DNA is TGTGCCAGCAAACAACAGGGATACGAGCAGTACTTC. Translation: CASKQQGYEQYF.

This chain uses TRBV11-2 with TRBJ2-1; TRBD1 matches at 7 bases. This CDR3 is built from 15 residues. Unmatched junction bases numbered 8, after V lost 6 bases and J lost 3 bases. From germline, CDR1 is SGHAT and CDR2 FQNNGV. CDR3 sequence reads: CASSTGRDSYNEQFF. The CDR3 bases are TGTGCCAGCAGTACCGGCCGGGACAGCTACAATGAGCAGTTCTTC.

The sample holds a few counts of this clone. V gene TRBV27 combines with J gene TRBJ1-2; 9 bases fit TRBD1. CDR3 size: 16 residues. The germline V gene encodes CDR1 MNHEY and CDR2 SMNVEV (reference sequence). The junction had 7 bases not matched to a gene; V was cut back by 5 bases and J by 0 bases. The CDR3 sequence is CASSVTGGGSNYGYTF. For the CDR3, the DNA is TGTGCCAGCAGTGTGACAGGGGGGGGGTCTAACTATGGCTACACCTTC.

The V gene is TRBV10-1, the J gene TRBJ1-1; the D gene is possibly TRBD1 (5 bases). CDR1 is WNHNN, CDR2 SYGVQD, per germline (reference sequence). V lost 5 bases, J lost 5 bases, and 12 bases lay in between. The length of the CDR3 is 13 residues. Written as DNA, the CDR3 is TGCGCCAGCAGTCCCGGGGGGAGGACTGAAGCTTTCTTT. Protein: CASSPGGRTEAFF.

This sequence joins TRBV6-5 and TRBJ1-5; D is unresolved. The CDR3 sequence is 14 residues long. The germline V gene encodes CDR1 MNHEY and CDR2 SVGAGI. V was pared by 6 bases and J by 2 bases, with 11 bases between. CDR3 in amino acids: CASRSGGGNQPQHF. For the CDR3, the DNA is TGTGCCAGCAGGTCCGGCGGGGGCAATCAGCCCCAGCATTTT.

This clone showed up just a few times. Other DNA sequences within the sample encode an identical CDR3. The V call is TRBV5-1, the J call TRBJ1-1; possible D gene TRBD1, 6 bases. Between the trimmed V and J ends, which lost 2 bases and 4 bases, there was a span of 9 bases. The V gene's germline CDR1 is SGHRS and CDR2 YFSETQ. This CDR3 comprises 13 residues. The CDR3 DNA reads as TGCGCCAGCAGCTTAAGGGGGGGCACTGAAGCTTTCTTT. It specifies CASSLRGGTEAFF.

The J gene is TRBJ1-5, the V gene TRBV11-1; 9 bases fit TRBD1. There are 15 residues in the CDR3. Germline V lookup: CDR1 SGHAT, CDR2 FQDESV (reference sequence). With V trimmed by 5 bases and J by 6 bases, 8 bases remained unmatched. CDR3 amino acids: CASSAGQGYGQPQHF. The DNA of the CDR3 is TGTGCCAGCAGCGCGGGACAGGGATACGGTCAGCCCCAGCATTTT.

This chain links TRBV2 with TRBJ1-6, with TRBD1 as a possible D gene (6 bases). Trimming pared 7 bases from V and 8 bases from J, leaving 15 bases between. The V gene's germline CDR1 is SNHLY and CDR2 FYNNEI. CDR3 length equals 14 residues. The CDR3 is CASKNRERDSPLHF. The CDR3 region has the DNA TGTGCCAGCAAAAACAGGGAGAGGGATTCACCCCTCCACTTT.

The J gene is TRBJ2-2, the V gene TRBV16; D not resolved. Germline V gives CDR1 KGHSY, CDR2 FQNENV. The V end was cut by 2 bases, the J end by 1 base, with 5 bases between. The CDR3 sequence is 14 residues long. CDR3 sequence: CASSQGRNTGELFF. The CDR3 DNA follows: TGTGCCAGCAGCCAAGGGCGGAACACCGGGGAGCTGTTTTTT.

The rearrangement joins TRBV10-3 to TRBJ1-2, with D maybe TRBD1 (5 bases). This CDR3 has 15 amino acids. In germline, CDR1 is ENHRY, CDR2 SYGVKD. Trimming cost V 6 bases and J 4 bases, with 18 bases left between them. CDR3 sequence reads: CAISERGSPPYGYTF. CDR3 sequence (DNA): TGTGCCATCAGCGAGAGGGGCTCCCCACCCTATGGCTACACCTTC.

This clone was seen once. The chain joins TRBV11-1 to TRBJ1-1, with unresolved D. The CDR3 length is 16 residues. Germline V gene sequence: CDR1 SGHAT, CDR2 FQDESV (reference sequence). V gave up 5 bases and J gave up 0 bases, with 16 bases separating them. The CDR3 region has the DNA TGTGCCAGCAGCCCACTAGACGGGCGCATGAACACTGAAGCTTTCTTT. The encoded protein is CASSPLDGRMNTEAFF. Full variable domain (outside the CDR3, taken from reference TRBV11-1 and TRBJ1-1): EAEVAQSPRYKITEKSQAVAFWCDPISGHATLYWYRQILGQGPELLVQFQDESVVDDSQLPKDRFSAERLKGVDSTLKIQPAELGDSAMYLCASSPLDGRMNTEAFFGQGTRLTVV.

J is TRBJ2-2 and V is TRBV5-1; TRBD2 matches at 8 bases. Germline CDR1 reads SGHRS; CDR2 reads YFSETQ. This CDR3 is 15 amino acids long. V shed 7 bases, J shed 3 bases, and the junction held 8 bases outside the gene matches. The CDR3 here is CASDSAGAHTGELFF. In DNA, the CDR3 is TGCGCCAGCGACTCAGCGGGGGCACACACCGGGGAGCTGTTTTTT. Full variable domain (missing parts from reference TRBV5-1 and TRBJ2-2): KAGVTQTPRYLIKTRGQQVTLSCSPISGHRSVSWYQQTPGQGLQFLFEYFSETQRNKGNFPGRFSGRQFSNSRSEMNVSTLELGDSALYLCASDSAGAHTGELFFGEGSRLTVL.

The rearrangement uses TRBV28 and TRBJ2-1; a possible D gene is TRBD1 (7 bases). This CDR3 spans 20 amino acids. Germline CDR1 MDHEN, CDR2 SYDVKM. The ends were cut back, 5 bases at V and 8 bases at J, with 34 bases in the middle. The CDR3 sequence is CASSLYIAGGGRHRGHEQFF. The CDR3 DNA sequence: TGTGCCAGCAGTCTATATATTGCCGGTGGGGGGAGGCACAGGGGCCATGAGCAGTTCTTC.

The V gene is TRBV6-5, the J gene TRBJ2-3; 7 bases map to TRBD2. CDR1 and CDR2 from the germline V gene are MNHEY and SVGAGI. V was clipped by 0 bases and J by 2 bases; unmatched bases: 5. This CDR3 spans 16 amino acids. CDR3 in amino acids: CASSYSTSRPTDTQYF. For the CDR3, the DNA is TGTGCCAGCAGTTACTCGACTAGCAGACCCACAGATACGCAGTATTTT.

This chain connects TRBV5-1 to TRBJ2-7; 11 nucleotides align to TRBD2. The V gene end was trimmed by 4 bases and the J gene end by 2 bases; junction bases not matched to a gene: 5. From germline, CDR1 is SGHRS and CDR2 YFSETQ. CDR3 length equals 15 residues. The CDR3 sequence: CASSLRLAGTYEQYF. CDR3 DNA sequence: TGCGCCAGCAGCCTAAGACTAGCGGGAACCTACGAGCAGTACTTC.

The chain combines TRBV9 with TRBJ1-6; perhaps TRBD1 as D (6 bases). The CDR3 is 15 amino acids. Trimming pared 3 bases from V and 8 bases from J, leaving 15 bases between. Germline CDR1 reads SGDLS; CDR2 reads YYNGEE. The CDR3: CASSARGGKDSPLHF. The DNA of the CDR3 is TGTGCCAGCAGCGCCCGAGGGGGTAAGGATTCACCCCTCCACTTT.

The V gene is TRBV29-1, the J gene TRBJ2-3; a weak D match, TRBD1 (7 bases). V lost 6 bases to trimming and J lost 0 bases, with 16 bases between them. The CDR3 is 15 amino acids. The germline V gene encodes CDR1 SQVTM and CDR2 ANQGSEA. This chain's CDR3 is CSVSRGTDSTDTQYF. The CDR3 coding sequence is TGCAGCGTGAGTCGGGGGACAGATAGCACAGATACGCAGTATTTT.

The gene calls are TRBV24-1 and TRBJ1-1, with 10 bases identical to TRBD1. The CDR3 length is 17 residues. Germline trimming cut 1 base from V and 5 bases from J; bases unmatched to any gene: 9. The germline CDR1 and CDR2 sequences are KGHDR and SFDVKD. CDR3 sequence (DNA): TGTGCCACCAGTGATTTAAGGGACAGGGGCCCCTGGACTGAAGCTTTCTTT. It translates to CATSDLRDRGPWTEAFF.

This clone was observed a single time. The chain couples TRBV19 to TRBJ2-2; tentatively, D is TRBD1 (6 bases). The CDR3 covers 16 residues. In germline, CDR1 is LNHDA, CDR2 SQIVND (reference sequence). V was shortened by 3 bases and J by 6 bases, with 17 bases between the two germline ends. The CDR3 here is CASSIARGHGPGELFF. DNA for the CDR3: TGTGCCAGTAGTATTGCCAGGGGTCATGGCCCCGGGGAGCTGTTTTTT.

The chain joins TRBV28 to TRBJ2-4, with D maybe TRBD2 (5 bases). The ends were cut back, 2 bases at V and 6 bases at J, with 8 bases in the middle. CDR3 length: 13 amino acids. The V gene's germline CDR1 is MDHEN and CDR2 SYDVKM. The CDR3: CASSLGLGNIQYF. CDR3 nucleotide sequence: TGTGCCAGCAGTTTAGGACTGGGAAACATTCAGTACTTC.

This chain joins TRBV18 and TRBJ1-6, with 7 bases lining up with TRBD1. The CDR3 length is 14 residues. CDR1 is KGHSH, CDR2 LQKENI, per germline. V dropped 2 bases and J dropped 9; count of bases not matched to a gene: 4. The CDR3: CASSPGTDGSPLHF. As DNA, the CDR3 is TGTGCCAGCTCACCAGGGACAGATGGTTCACCCCTCCACTTT.